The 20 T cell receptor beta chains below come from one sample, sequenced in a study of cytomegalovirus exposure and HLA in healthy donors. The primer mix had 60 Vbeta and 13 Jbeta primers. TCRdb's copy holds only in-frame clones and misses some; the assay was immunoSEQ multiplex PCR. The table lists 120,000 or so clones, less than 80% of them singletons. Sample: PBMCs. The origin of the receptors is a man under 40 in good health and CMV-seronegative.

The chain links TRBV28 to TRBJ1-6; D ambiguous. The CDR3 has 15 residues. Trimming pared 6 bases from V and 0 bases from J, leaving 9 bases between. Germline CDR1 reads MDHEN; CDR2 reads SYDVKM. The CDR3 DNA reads TGTGCCAGCAGACCCCGGGTCTCCTATAATTCACCCCTCCACTTT. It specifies CASRPRVSYNSPLHF.

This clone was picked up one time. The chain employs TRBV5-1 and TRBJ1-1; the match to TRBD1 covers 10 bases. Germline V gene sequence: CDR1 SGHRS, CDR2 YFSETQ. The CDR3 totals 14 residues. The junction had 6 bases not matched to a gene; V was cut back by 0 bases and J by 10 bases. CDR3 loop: CASSLGQGAPGAFF. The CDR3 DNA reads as TGCGCCAGCAGCTTGGGACAGGGGGCCCCGGGAGCTTTCTTT.

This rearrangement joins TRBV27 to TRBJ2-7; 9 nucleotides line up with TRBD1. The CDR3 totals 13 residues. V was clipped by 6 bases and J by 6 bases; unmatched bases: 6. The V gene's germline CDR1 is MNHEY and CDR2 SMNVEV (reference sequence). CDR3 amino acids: CASSWGQGGEQYF. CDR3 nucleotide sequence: TGTGCCAGCAGCTGGGGACAGGGTGGCGAGCAGTACTTC.

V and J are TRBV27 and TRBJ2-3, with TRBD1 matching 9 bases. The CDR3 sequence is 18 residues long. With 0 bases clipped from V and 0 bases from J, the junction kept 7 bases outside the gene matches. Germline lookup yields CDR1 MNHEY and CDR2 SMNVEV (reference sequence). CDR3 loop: CASSLSGTGIPSTDTQYF. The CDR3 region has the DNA TGTGCCAGCAGTTTATCCGGGACAGGGATACCTAGCACAGATACGCAGTATTTT.

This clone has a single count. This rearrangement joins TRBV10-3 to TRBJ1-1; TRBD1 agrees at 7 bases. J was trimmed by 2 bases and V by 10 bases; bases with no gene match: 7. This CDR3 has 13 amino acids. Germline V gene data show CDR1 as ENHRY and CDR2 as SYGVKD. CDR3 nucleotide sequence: TGTGCCACCGAGGGGACAGCAAACACTGAAGCTTTCTTT. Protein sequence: CATEGTANTEAFF.

CDR3 amino acids: CAWMHRGLYTEAFF. The CDR3 DNA is TGTGCCTGGATGCACAGGGGGCTCTATACTGAAGCTTTCTTT. V and J are TRBV30 and TRBJ1-1; TRBD1 aligns across 9 bases. Unmatched junction bases numbered 8, after V lost 4 bases and J lost 5 bases. The CDR3 has 14 amino acids. Germline assignment: CDR1 GTSNPN and CDR2 SVGIG (reference sequence).

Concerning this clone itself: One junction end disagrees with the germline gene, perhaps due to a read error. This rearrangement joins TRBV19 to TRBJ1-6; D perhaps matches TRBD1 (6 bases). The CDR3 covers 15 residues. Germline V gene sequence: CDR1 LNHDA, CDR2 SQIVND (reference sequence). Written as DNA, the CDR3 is TGTGCCAGTGGGGTGGACAGTGAGGGTAATTCACCCCCCCACTTT. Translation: CASGVDSEGNSPPHF.

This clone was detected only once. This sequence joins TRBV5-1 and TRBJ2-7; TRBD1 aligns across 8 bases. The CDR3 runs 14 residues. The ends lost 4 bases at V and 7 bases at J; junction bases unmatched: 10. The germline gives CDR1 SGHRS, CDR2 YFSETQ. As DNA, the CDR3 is TGCGCCAGCAGCGAAGGGACAGGCCGCGTGGAGCAGTACTTC. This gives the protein CASSEGTGRVEQYF.

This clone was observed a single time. DNA of the CDR3: TGCGCCAGCAGTCTTACAGGATCCCTCGGCAACACCATATATTTT. It encodes CASSLTGSLGNTIYF. The V call is TRBV5-1, the J call TRBJ1-3; D possibly corresponds to TRBD1 (5 bases). The CDR3 has 15 amino acids. Trimming removed 5 bases from V and 7 bases from J, with 19 bases in between. Per germline, CDR1 SGHRS and CDR2 YFSETQ.

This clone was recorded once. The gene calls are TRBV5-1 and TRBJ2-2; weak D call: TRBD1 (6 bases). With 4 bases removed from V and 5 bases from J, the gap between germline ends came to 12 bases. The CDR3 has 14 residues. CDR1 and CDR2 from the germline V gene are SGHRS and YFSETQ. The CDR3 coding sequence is TGCGCCAGCAGCCAAGGGGGATTAACCGGGGAGCTGTTTTTT. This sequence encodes CASSQGGLTGELFF.

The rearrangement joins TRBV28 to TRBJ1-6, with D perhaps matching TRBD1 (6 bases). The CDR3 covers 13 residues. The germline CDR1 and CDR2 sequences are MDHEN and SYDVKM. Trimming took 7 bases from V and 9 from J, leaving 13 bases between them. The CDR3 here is CASNPGVGSPLHF. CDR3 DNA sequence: TGTGCCAGCAATCCAGGGGTGGGTTCACCCCTCCACTTT.

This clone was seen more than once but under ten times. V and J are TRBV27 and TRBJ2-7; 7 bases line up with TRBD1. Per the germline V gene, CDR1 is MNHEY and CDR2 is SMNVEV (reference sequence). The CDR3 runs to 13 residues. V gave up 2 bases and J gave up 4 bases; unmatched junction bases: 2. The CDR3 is CASSLGRGYEQYF. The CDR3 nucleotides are TGTGCCAGCAGTTTAGGCAGGGGGTACGAGCAGTACTTC.

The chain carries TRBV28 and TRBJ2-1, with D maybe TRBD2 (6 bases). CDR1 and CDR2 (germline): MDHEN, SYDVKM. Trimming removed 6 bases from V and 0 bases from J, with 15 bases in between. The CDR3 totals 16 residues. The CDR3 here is CASSPLPGDSYNEQFF. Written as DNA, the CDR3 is TGTGCCAGCAGCCCCCTCCCGGGGGACTCCTACAATGAGCAGTTCTTC. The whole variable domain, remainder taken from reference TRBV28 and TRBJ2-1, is DVKVTQSSRYLVKRTGEKVFLECVQDMDHENMFWYRQDPGLGLRLIYFSYDVKMKEKGDIPEGYSVSREKKERFSLILESASTNQTSMYLCASSPLPGDSYNEQFFGPGTRLTVL.

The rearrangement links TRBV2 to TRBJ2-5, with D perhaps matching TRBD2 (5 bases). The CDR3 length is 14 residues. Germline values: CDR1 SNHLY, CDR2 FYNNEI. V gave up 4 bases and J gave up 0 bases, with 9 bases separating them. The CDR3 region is CASSVPGNQETQYF. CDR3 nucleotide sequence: TGTGCCAGCAGTGTCCCCGGGAACCAAGAGACCCAGTACTTC.

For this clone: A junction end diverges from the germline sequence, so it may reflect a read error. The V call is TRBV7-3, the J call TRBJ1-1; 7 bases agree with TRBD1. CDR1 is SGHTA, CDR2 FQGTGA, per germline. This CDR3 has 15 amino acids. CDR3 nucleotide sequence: TGTTCCAGCAGCTCTGCCGGGACAGCATACACTGAAGCTTTCTTT. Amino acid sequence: CSSSSAGTAYTEAFF.

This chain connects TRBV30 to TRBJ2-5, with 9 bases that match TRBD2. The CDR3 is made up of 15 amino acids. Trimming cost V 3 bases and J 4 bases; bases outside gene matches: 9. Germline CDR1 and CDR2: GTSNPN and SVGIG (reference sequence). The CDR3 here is CAWSDYGGGAETQYF. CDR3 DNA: TGTGCCTGGAGCGACTACGGCGGGGGGGCAGAGACCCAGTACTTC.

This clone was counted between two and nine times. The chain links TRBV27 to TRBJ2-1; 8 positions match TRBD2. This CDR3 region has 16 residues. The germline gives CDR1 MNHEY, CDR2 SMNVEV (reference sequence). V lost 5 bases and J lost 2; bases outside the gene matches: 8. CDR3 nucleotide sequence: TGTGCCAGCAGTATCCAAGCGGGGGTCGCCTACAATGAGCAGTTCTTC. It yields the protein CASSIQAGVAYNEQFF.

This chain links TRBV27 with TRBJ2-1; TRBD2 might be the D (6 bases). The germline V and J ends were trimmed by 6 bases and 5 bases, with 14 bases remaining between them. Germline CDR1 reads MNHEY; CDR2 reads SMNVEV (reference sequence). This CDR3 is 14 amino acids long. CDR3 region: CASRHGGVNNEQFF. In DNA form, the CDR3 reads TGTGCCAGCAGGCACGGGGGAGTTAACAATGAGCAGTTCTTC.

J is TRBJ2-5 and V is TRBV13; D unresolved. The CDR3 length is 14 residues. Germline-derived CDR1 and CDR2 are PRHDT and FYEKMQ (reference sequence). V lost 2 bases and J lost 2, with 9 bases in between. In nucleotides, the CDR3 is TGTGCCAGCAGCTTAAATGTACTACAAGAGACCCAGTACTTC. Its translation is CASSLNVLQETQYF.

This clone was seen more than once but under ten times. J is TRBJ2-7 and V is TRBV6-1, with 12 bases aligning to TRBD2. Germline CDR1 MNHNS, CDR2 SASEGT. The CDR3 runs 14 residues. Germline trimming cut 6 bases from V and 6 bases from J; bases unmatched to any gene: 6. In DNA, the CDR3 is TGTGCCAGCAGCCGCGGACTAGCGGGGTTCGAGCAGTACTTC. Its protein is CASSRGLAGFEQYF.